Included here is one T cell receptor (beta chain) sequence, with context. This sample was included in a study of blood T cell repertoires in COVID-19. There are 16 residues in the CDR3. Trimming took 5 bases from V and 4 from J; bases not matched to a gene: 7. Looked up from germline, CDR1 is SGHTA and CDR2 is FQGTGA. Patients in Seattle were enrolled during active infection, then followed longitudinally. In the study's own analysis: Cell counts per sample came from amplifying reference gene primers. The assay was immunoSEQ multiplex PCR, and TCRdb's table has in-frame clones only and misses some. For V, J and clone size, that table is used; D and trimming come from the DNA. Counted here are over 95,000 clones, approximately 85% occurring once; the ten biggest clones make up 5% to 6.5%.

The sample was peripheral blood. The rearrangement uses TRBV7-3 and TRBJ2-2, with 10 positions matching TRBD1. The clonotype was recovered from a woman aged 55-75 years with COVID-19, enrolled during active disease. CDR3 in amino acids: CASSPRDRGSTGELFF. In nucleotides, the CDR3 is TGTGCCAGCAGCCCCAGGGACAGGGGAAGCACCGGGGAGCTGTTTTTT. Complete variable domain (other parts from reference TRBV7-3 and TRBJ2-2): GAGVSQTPSNKVTEKGKYVELRCDPISGHTALYWYRQSLGQGPEFLIYFQGTGAADDSGLPNDRFFAVRPEGSVSTLKIQRTERGDSAVYLCASSPRDRGSTGELFFGEGSRLTVL.